One sample yielded the 21 T cell receptor beta chains listed below, sequenced in a study of blood T cell repertoires in COVID-19 (dated by TCRdb to about 2020). Library method: the immunoSEQ multiplex PCR assay. TCRdb's version of the immuneACCESS table is confined to in-frame rearrangements and falls short of the full clone set. An unresolved V gene accounts for under half of the shortfall where checked; the remainder is of unknown origin. In all, the sample holds about 90,000 clones, and around 90% of those were seen once. About 1.8% of the sample belongs to the ten largest clones. Sample: peripheral blood. The receptor set was obtained from a human donor with active COVID-19. The donor label of this sample is uncertain.

This chain uses TRBV5-1 with TRBJ1-1; D uncertain. The CDR3 spans 16 residues. Per germline, CDR1 SGHRS and CDR2 YFSETQ. The V gene lost 0 bases and the J gene lost 1 base, with 13 bases spanning the gap. CDR3 sequence: CASSLVRGLENTEAFF. The CDR3 nucleotides read TGCGCCAGCAGCTTGGTCCGGGGATTAGAGAACACTGAAGCTTTCTTT.

The chain carries TRBV5-1 and TRBJ2-5, with 7 nucleotides matching TRBD2. CDR1 is SGHRS, CDR2 YFSETQ, per germline. This CDR3 has 16 amino acids. V lost 1 base, J lost 2 bases, and 8 bases stayed unmatched. The DNA of the CDR3 is TGCGCCAGCAGCTTGAGGTTCCAGCGGGGACAAGAGACCCAGTACTTC. Translation gives CASSLRFQRGQETQYF.

V gene TRBV24-1 combines with J gene TRBJ2-1, with TRBD2 matching 10 bases. Germline V CDR1 and CDR2: KGHDR, SFDVKD. The CDR3 extends over 20 amino acids. The junction had 13 bases not matched to a gene; V was cut back by 1 base and J by 2 bases. The CDR3 DNA is TGTGCCACCAGTGATTTATGGACTAGCGGAACTTATCCCCCCTACAATGAGCAGTTCTTC. Its protein is CATSDLWTSGTYPPYNEQFF.

J is TRBJ2-7 and V is TRBV5-8; 8 bases fit TRBD2. The CDR3 totals 13 residues. Per the germline V gene, CDR1 is SGHTS and CDR2 is YDEGEE. V dropped 4 bases and J dropped 3; count of bases not matched to a gene: 3. In nucleotides, the CDR3 is TGTGCCAGCAGCCACACTAGCGGCTACGAGCAGTACTTC. Its protein product is CASSHTSGYEQYF.

V and J are TRBV28 and TRBJ2-7; 8 positions match TRBD2. From germline, CDR1 is MDHEN and CDR2 SYDVKM. J gave up 5 bases and V 5 bases, and 8 bases lay outside the gene matches. CDR3 length: 14 amino acids. The CDR3 nucleotides read TGTGCCAGCAGTCTAGGGACTAGGTCCCACGAGCAGTACTTC. Translated, it gives CASSLGTRSHEQYF.

The rearrangement uses TRBV5-8 and TRBJ2-3; 13 bases match TRBD2. The CDR3 loop spans 16 amino acids. Germline lookup yields CDR1 SGHTS and CDR2 YDEGEE. With V trimmed by 3 bases and J by 2 bases, 3 bases remained unmatched. The CDR3 loop reads CASSSGLAGDTDTQYF. As DNA, the CDR3 is TGTGCCAGCAGCTCCGGACTAGCGGGGGACACAGATACGCAGTATTTT.

This chain connects TRBV3-1 (or the pseudogene TRBV3-2) to TRBJ1-1, with unresolved D. The CDR3 is 14 amino acids. With 1 base removed from V and 5 bases from J, the gap between germline ends came to 11 bases. CDR1 and CDR2 from the germline V gene are LGHDT and YNNKEL (reference sequence). The chain's CDR3 is CASSQAVRGTEAFF. CDR3 nucleotides: TGTGCCAGCAGCCAAGCTGTGCGCGGGACTGAAGCTTTCTTT.

The chain combines TRBV28 with TRBJ2-3; TRBD2 aligns across 7 bases. The CDR3 runs to 14 residues. CDR1 is MDHEN and CDR2 is SYDVKM in the germline V gene. The V gene end was trimmed by 8 bases and the J gene end by 2 bases; junction bases not matched to a gene: 7. The CDR3 region has the DNA TGTGCCAGCGGGAGCGGGGACCCCACAGATACGCAGTATTTT. This encodes CASGSGDPTDTQYF. Together with reference TRBV28 and TRBJ2-3, the CDR3 gives the full variable domain: DVKVTQSSRYLVKRTGEKVFLECVQDMDHENMFWYRQDPGLGLRLIYFSYDVKMKEKGDIPEGYSVSREKKERFSLILESASTNQTSMYLCASGSGDPTDTQYFGPGTRLTVL.

The chain employs TRBV28 and TRBJ2-2; tentatively, D is TRBD1 (5 bases). The CDR3 runs to 11 residues. V lost 6 bases, J lost 6 bases, and 5 bases lay in between. Germline V gene lookup returns CDR1 MDHEN and CDR2 SYDVKM. The CDR3: CASRGAGELFF. Written as DNA, the CDR3 is TGTGCCAGCAGAGGGGCCGGGGAGCTGTTTTTT.

This clone was detected ten times or more. The chain uses TRBV7-9 and TRBJ2-3, with 7 positions matching TRBD1. Germline CDR1 reads SEHNR; CDR2 reads FQNEAQ (reference sequence). V shed 2 bases, J shed 2 bases, and the junction held 7 bases outside the gene matches. The CDR3 extends over 16 amino acids. This chain's CDR3 is CASSLWGQNPTDTQYF. The CDR3 DNA reads TGTGCCAGCAGCTTATGGGGACAGAATCCCACAGATACGCAGTATTTT.

V and J are TRBV6-5 and TRBJ1-5; D is perhaps TRBD1 (6 bases). V gave up 0 bases and J gave up 9 bases, with 18 bases separating them. The germline V gene has CDR1 MNHEY and CDR2 SVGAGI. The CDR3 runs to 16 residues. This CDR3 reads CASSYSSGAGVGPQHF. The CDR3 DNA is TGTGCCAGCAGTTACTCCTCAGGGGCAGGGGTGGGGCCCCAGCATTTT.

This sequence joins TRBV2 and TRBJ2-3, with 7 bases that match TRBD1. Germline V gene data show CDR1 as SNHLY and CDR2 as FYNNEI. CDR3 size: 14 residues. The trim removed 5 bases at V and 6 bases at J, leaving 8 bases unmatched. CDR3 nucleotides: TGTGCCAGCAGTAAACAGGGGTCTGGGGATACGCAGTATTTT. This translates into CASSKQGSGDTQYF.

This clone appeared a few times. The V call is TRBV5-1, the J call TRBJ2-4; D might be TRBD2 (5 bases). Trimming took 0 bases from V and 2 from J, leaving 6 bases between them. Germline-derived CDR1 and CDR2 are SGHRS and YFSETQ. The CDR3 has 14 residues. CDR3 protein: CASSLGGTKNIQYF. CDR3 coding DNA: TGCGCCAGCAGCTTGGGAGGGACCAAAAACATTCAGTACTTC.

The chain joins TRBV3-1 (or the pseudogene TRBV3-2) to TRBJ1-6; D is perhaps TRBD1 (6 bases). The CDR3 is 14 amino acids. V was clipped by 4 bases and J by 5 bases, with 9 bases between them. Germline CDR1 is LGHDT and CDR2 is YNNKEL (reference sequence). In nucleotides, the CDR3 is TGTGCCAGCAGCCCAACAGGGCATAATTCACCCCTCCACTTT. This encodes CASSPTGHNSPLHF.

Concerning this clone itself: The sample carries other DNA sequences with the same CDR3. The chain couples TRBV7-2 to TRBJ2-1; 8 bases fit TRBD1. V lost 4 bases, J lost 4 bases, and 6 bases stayed unmatched. The CDR3 totals 15 residues. Germline V gives CDR1 SGHTA, CDR2 FQGNSA. The CDR3 DNA is TGTGCCAGCAGCTGGGACAGGAGACTGTACAATGAGCAGTTCTTC. Protein sequence: CASSWDRRLYNEQFF. Combining the CDR3 with reference TRBV7-2 and TRBJ2-1 gives the whole variable domain GAGVSQSPSNKVTEKGKDVELRCDPISGHTALYWYRQSLGQGLEFLIYFQGNSAPDKSGLPSDRFSAERTGGSVSTLTIQRTQQEDSAVYLCASSWDRRLYNEQFFGPGTRLTVL.

The chain couples TRBV11-2 to TRBJ2-7; 12 nucleotides match TRBD2. Germline lookup yields CDR1 SGHAT and CDR2 FQNNGV. The CDR3 has 16 residues. Losses at the gene ends were 1 base for V and 3 bases for J; bases not matched to a gene: 4. The CDR3 coding sequence is TGTGCCAGCAGCTTAGTTACTAGCGGGGGGCTCTACGAGCAGTACTTC. Amino acid sequence: CASSLVTSGGLYEQYF.

The chain has TRBV5-1 and TRBJ2-3; D is unclear. V was cut by 1 base and J by 6 bases, with 12 bases left in between. The CDR3 runs to 14 residues. CDR1 SGHRS and CDR2 YFSETQ come from the germline V gene. CDR3 sequence (DNA): TGCGCCAGCAGCTTGTCCACCCTGGAGGATACGCAGTATTTT. It specifies CASSLSTLEDTQYF.

This chain joins TRBV19 and TRBJ1-6; D unresolved. V was shortened by 6 bases and J by 0 bases, with 12 bases between the two germline ends. Looked up from germline, CDR1 is LNHDA and CDR2 is SQIVND (reference sequence). The CDR3 covers 16 residues. DNA of the CDR3: TGTGCCAGTAGACCTACGGTGAGCTCCTATAATTCACCCCTCCACTTT. Translation gives CASRPTVSSYNSPLHF.

The genes are TRBV10-1 and TRBJ2-1; D call uncertain. This CDR3 spans 12 amino acids. V gave up 0 bases and J gave up 9 bases, with 6 bases separating them. From germline, CDR1 is WNHNN and CDR2 SYGVQD (reference sequence). In DNA, the CDR3 is TGCGCCAGCAGTGAGTCGACGGGTGAGCAGTTCTTC. Translated: CASSESTGEQFF.

This chain links TRBV6-6 with TRBJ1-1; D is ambiguous. Germline CDR1 reads MNHNY; CDR2 reads SVGAGI (reference sequence). V was pared by 2 bases and J by 3 bases, with 13 bases between. This CDR3 has 15 amino acids. CDR3 loop: CASSYGRTEDTEAFF. CDR3 DNA: TGTGCCAGCAGTTACGGCCGCACGGAGGACACTGAAGCTTTCTTT.

This sequence joins TRBV5-6 and TRBJ2-5; the D gene is possibly TRBD1 (6 bases). V was cut by 0 bases and J by 2 bases, with 14 bases left in between. From germline, CDR1 is SGHDT and CDR2 YYEEEE. CDR3 size: 16 residues. In DNA, the CDR3 is TGTGCCAGCAGCTTGGCCTTGGGGGCCTCTCAAGAGACCCAGTACTTC. Protein sequence: CASSLALGASQETQYF.